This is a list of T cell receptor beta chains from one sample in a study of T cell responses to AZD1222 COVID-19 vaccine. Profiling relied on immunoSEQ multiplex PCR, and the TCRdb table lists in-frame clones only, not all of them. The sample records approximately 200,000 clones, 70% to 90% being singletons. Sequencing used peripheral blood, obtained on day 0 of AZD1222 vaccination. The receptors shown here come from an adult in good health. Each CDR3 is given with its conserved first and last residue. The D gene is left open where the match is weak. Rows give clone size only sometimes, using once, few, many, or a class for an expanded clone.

CDR3 protein: CASSQGSTGELFF; CDR3 DNA: TGTGCCAGTAGTCAGGGGAGCACCGGGGAGCTGTTTTTT; clone size: -; V gene: TRBV19; D gene: -; J gene: TRBJ2-2
CDR3 protein: CASSLDPRGVNTEAFF; CDR3 DNA: TGTGCCAGCAGCTTAGATCCCCGCGGAGTGAACACTGAAGCTTTCTTT; clone size: -; V gene: TRBV11-3; D gene: -; J gene: TRBJ1-1
CDR3 protein: CASSQDVLTEAFF; CDR3 DNA: TGTGCCAGCAGCCAAGATGTCCTCACTGAAGCTTTCTTT; clone size: -; V gene: TRBV3-1/TRBV3-2; D gene: -; J gene: TRBJ1-1
CDR3 protein: CAISRTSGGSSTDTQYF; CDR3 DNA: TGTGCCATCAGCAGGACTAGCGGGGGGTCTAGCACAGATACGCAGTATTTT; clone size: -; V gene: TRBV10-3; D gene: TRBD2; J gene: TRBJ2-3
CDR3 protein: CASAEELNNSPLHF; CDR3 DNA: TGTGCCAGCGCGGAGGAACTTAATAATTCACCCCTCCACTTT; clone size: -; V gene: TRBV7-9; D gene: -; J gene: TRBJ1-6
CDR3 protein: CAWSVLQNYEQYF; CDR3 DNA: TGTGCCTGGAGTGTACTACAGAACTACGAGCAGTACTTC; clone size: -; V gene: TRBV30; D gene: -; J gene: TRBJ2-7
CDR3 protein: CASSLARTGQDGNTIYF; CDR3 DNA: TGTGCCAGCAGCTTAGCCAGGACAGGGCAGGATGGAAACACCATATATTTT; clone size: -; V gene: TRBV7-8; D gene: TRBD1; J gene: TRBJ1-3
CDR3 protein: CASTSAQGYETQYF; CDR3 DNA: TGTGCCAGCACGTCAGCACAGGGGTACGAGACCCAGTACTTC; clone size: -; V gene: TRBV2; D gene: TRBD1; J gene: TRBJ2-5
CDR3 protein: CASSPRDLSGYTF; CDR3 DNA: TGTGCCAGTAGTCCACGGGATTTATCGGGCTACACCTTC; clone size: -; V gene: TRBV19; D gene: -; J gene: TRBJ1-2
CDR3 protein: CSVGRGTGGYTF; CDR3 DNA: TGCAGCGTTGGGAGGGGGACGGGTGGCTACACCTTC; clone size: -; V gene: TRBV29-1; D gene: -; J gene: TRBJ1-2
CDR3 protein: CASSMGGYNEQFF; CDR3 DNA: TGTGCCAGTAGTATGGGGGGGTACAATGAGCAGTTCTTC; clone size: -; V gene: TRBV19; D gene: TRBD2; J gene: TRBJ2-1
CDR3 protein: CASSFQTRRNEQFF; CDR3 DNA: TGTGCCAGCAGCTTCCAGACTAGGAGGAATGAGCAGTTCTTC; clone size: -; V gene: TRBV7-2; D gene: -; J gene: TRBJ2-1
CDR3 protein: CASSSTLEGQYF; CDR3 DNA: TGTGCCAGCAGCTCCACTTTGGAGGGACAGTACTTC; clone size: -; V gene: TRBV7-9; D gene: -; J gene: TRBJ2-4
CDR3 protein: CASSGVPVRAQNYGYTF; CDR3 DNA: TGTGCCAGCAGCGGAGTACCCGTGAGGGCTCAGAACTATGGCTACACCTTC; clone size: few; V gene: TRBV9; D gene: -; J gene: TRBJ1-2
CDR3 protein: CASSFGQVVEKLFF; CDR3 DNA: TGTGCCAGCAGCTTCGGACAGGTTGTGGAAAAACTGTTTTTT; clone size: -; V gene: TRBV5-6; D gene: TRBD1; J gene: TRBJ1-4
CDR3 protein: CSVEFGGGTGFTDTQYF; CDR3 DNA: TGCAGCGTTGAATTCGGCGGGGGGACAGGGTTCACAGATACGCAGTATTTT; clone size: -; V gene: TRBV29-1; D gene: -; J gene: TRBJ2-3
CDR3 protein: CATTRGLRETEQFF; CDR3 DNA: TGTGCCACAACACGGGGTTTAAGGGAGACTGAGCAGTTCTTC; clone size: -; V gene: TRBV25-1; D gene: -; J gene: TRBJ2-1
CDR3 protein: CASSDSNEGIPSTDTQYF; CDR3 DNA: TGTGCCAGCAGTGACTCGAACGAGGGAATCCCTAGCACAGATACGCAGTATTTT; clone size: -; V gene: TRBV6-4; D gene: -; J gene: TRBJ2-3
CDR3 protein: CASSPRQGDKNIQYF; CDR3 DNA: TGTGCCAGCAGCCCGAGACAGGGGGACAAAAACATTCAGTACTTC; clone size: -; V gene: TRBV7-9; D gene: TRBD1; J gene: TRBJ2-4
CDR3 protein: CASSLAATSYEQYF; CDR3 DNA: TGTGCCAGCAGCTTAGCAGCGACGAGCTACGAGCAGTACTTC; clone size: -; V gene: TRBV7-2; D gene: -; J gene: TRBJ2-7
CDR3 protein: CASSLAPRDTQYF; CDR3 DNA: TGCGCCAGCAGCTTGGCTCCTCGGGATACGCAGTATTTT; clone size: -; V gene: TRBV5-1; D gene: -; J gene: TRBJ2-3
CDR3 protein: CASSFQGTQNSPLHF; CDR3 DNA: TGTGCCAGCAGCTTTCAGGGAACACAAAATTCACCCCTCCACTTT; clone size: -; V gene: TRBV5-5; D gene: -; J gene: TRBJ1-6
CDR3 protein: CASSQGDKGNTIYF; CDR3 DNA: TGTGCCAGCAGCCAAGGGGACAAGGGGAACACCATATATTTT; clone size: -; V gene: TRBV3-1/TRBV3-2; D gene: -; J gene: TRBJ1-3
CDR3 protein: CASSLWSGGQQPQHF; CDR3 DNA: TGTGCCAGCAGTTTGTGGTCGGGGGGGCAGCAGCCCCAGCATTTT; clone size: -; V gene: TRBV27; D gene: -; J gene: TRBJ1-5
CDR3 protein: CASSQDPGLGTEAFF; CDR3 DNA: TGTGCCAGCAGCCAAGATCCAGGGCTCGGCACTGAAGCTTTCTTT; clone size: once; V gene: TRBV3-1/TRBV3-2; D gene: -; J gene: TRBJ1-1
CDR3 protein: CASSVDPDNTEAFF; CDR3 DNA: TGTGCCAGCAGCGTAGATCCAGATAACACTGAAGCTTTCTTT; clone size: -; V gene: TRBV9; D gene: -; J gene: TRBJ1-1
CDR3 protein: CASSLERVVDTEAFF; CDR3 DNA: TGCGCCAGCAGCTTGGAGAGGGTCGTGGACACTGAAGCTTTCTTT; clone size: -; V gene: TRBV5-1; D gene: -; J gene: TRBJ1-1
CDR3 protein: CASSLGSVGYTGELFF; CDR3 DNA: TGCGCCAGCAGCTTGGGTAGCGTCGGGTACACCGGGGAGCTGTTTTTT; clone size: -; V gene: TRBV5-1; D gene: -; J gene: TRBJ2-2
CDR3 protein: CASSQDRAGLGGYEQYF; CDR3 DNA: TGCGCCAGCAGCCAAGATCGGGCGGGACTAGGGGGCTACGAGCAGTACTTC; clone size: -; V gene: TRBV4-3; D gene: TRBD2; J gene: TRBJ2-7
CDR3 protein: CAISEGAVETQYF; CDR3 DNA: TGTGCCATCAGTGAGGGGGCAGTAGAGACCCAGTACTTC; clone size: -; V gene: TRBV10-3; D gene: -; J gene: TRBJ2-5
CDR3 protein: CASSFPPSGYTF; CDR3 DNA: TGTGCCAGCAGTTTTCCCCCGTCTGGCTACACCTTC; clone size: -; V gene: TRBV28; D gene: -; J gene: TRBJ1-2
CDR3 protein: CASSQVLGGPWEQYF; CDR3 DNA: TGCGCCAGCAGCCAAGTTCTCGGGGGGCCGTGGGAGCAGTACTTC; clone size: -; V gene: TRBV4-3; D gene: -; J gene: TRBJ2-7
CDR3 protein: CASSSGTGVVQPQHF; CDR3 DNA: TGTGCCAGCAGTTCAGGGACAGGGGTAGTTCAGCCCCAGCATTTT; clone size: -; V gene: TRBV28; D gene: TRBD1; J gene: TRBJ1-5
CDR3 protein: CASSTSRDSYGYTF; CDR3 DNA: TGTGCCAGCAGTACCTCCCGGGACAGCTATGGCTACACCTTC; clone size: once; V gene: TRBV6-5; D gene: TRBD1; J gene: TRBJ1-2
CDR3 protein: CASSEMAGSAYNSPLHF; CDR3 DNA: TGCGCCAGCAGTGAGATGGCAGGGAGCGCCTATAATTCACCCCTCCACTTT; clone size: once; V gene: TRBV10-2; D gene: -; J gene: TRBJ1-6
CDR3 protein: CASSARQGPYEQYF; CDR3 DNA: TGTGCCAGCAGCGCCCGACAGGGCCCCTACGAGCAGTACTTC; clone size: -; V gene: TRBV7-2; D gene: TRBD1; J gene: TRBJ2-7
CDR3 protein: CASSPGTGGDEQFF; CDR3 DNA: TGTGCCAGCTCACCGGGGACAGGGGGCGATGAGCAGTTCTTC; clone size: -; V gene: TRBV18; D gene: TRBD1; J gene: TRBJ2-1
CDR3 protein: CASSDAGQNQPQHF; CDR3 DNA: TGTGCCAGCAGTGATGCGGGACAGAATCAGCCCCAGCATTTT; clone size: -; V gene: TRBV25-1; D gene: TRBD1; J gene: TRBJ1-5
CDR3 protein: CASSILGDEAFF; CDR3 DNA: TGTGCCAGTAGTATTCTGGGGGACGAAGCTTTCTTT; clone size: -; V gene: TRBV19; D gene: -; J gene: TRBJ1-1
CDR3 protein: CASRGAVGNVIEKLFF; CDR3 DNA: TGTGCCAGTAGGGGGGCTGTGGGGAATGTGATCGAAAAACTGTTTTTT; clone size: -; V gene: TRBV19; D gene: -; J gene: TRBJ1-4
CDR3 protein: CASSPRTGSAGNTIYF; CDR3 DNA: TGTGCCAGCAGCCCAAGGACAGGGTCGGCTGGAAACACCATATATTTT; clone size: -; V gene: TRBV7-9; D gene: TRBD1; J gene: TRBJ1-3
CDR3 protein: CASSHRGQNSPLHF; CDR3 DNA: TGTGCCAGCAGTCACAGGGGGCAGAATTCACCCCTCCACTTT; clone size: -; V gene: TRBV6-5; D gene: TRBD1; J gene: TRBJ1-6
CDR3 protein: CASSSGIPYEQYF; CDR3 DNA: TGTGCCAGCAGTTCCGGGATCCCCTACGAGCAGTACTTC; clone size: -; V gene: TRBV28; D gene: -; J gene: TRBJ2-7
CDR3 protein: CASTPTLTGELFF; CDR3 DNA: TGTGCCAGCACCCCGACCCTTACCGGGGAGCTGTTTTTT; clone size: few; V gene: TRBV3-1/TRBV3-2; D gene: -; J gene: TRBJ2-2
CDR3 protein: CATSTTYRDTPYEQYF; CDR3 DNA: TGTGCCACCAGCACCACCTACCGGGACACGCCCTACGAGCAGTACTTC; clone size: -; V gene: TRBV15; D gene: -; J gene: TRBJ2-7
CDR3 protein: CSVEGTSGGPSNEQFF; CDR3 DNA: TGCAGCGTTGAAGGTACTAGCGGGGGGCCGTCCAATGAGCAGTTCTTC; clone size: -; V gene: TRBV29-1; D gene: TRBD2; J gene: TRBJ2-1
CDR3 protein: CASSGTLRKGERITDTQYF; CDR3 DNA: TGTGCCAGCAGCGGTACTCTCAGAAAGGGGGAACGTATCACAGATACGCAGTATTTT; clone size: few; V gene: TRBV9; D gene: -; J gene: TRBJ2-3
CDR3 protein: CAISESVGNTEAFF; CDR3 DNA: TGTGCCATCAGTGAGTCGGTGGGGAACACTGAAGCTTTCTTT; clone size: once; V gene: TRBV10-3; D gene: -; J gene: TRBJ1-1